This T cell receptor (beta chain) derives from a study of T cells in tumors after PD-1 blockade. Overall study: Excluded were patients with checkpoint blockade, immunosuppressants, or radiotherapy or other anti-cancer therapy within 4 weeks.

This CDR3 is built from 16 residues. V was pared by 1 base and J by 3 bases, with 16 bases between. Germline CDR1 is LGHDT and CDR2 is YNNKEL (reference sequence). The repertoire was sequenced with immunoSEQ multiplex PCR; TCRdb's copy has only in-frame clones and lacks some. This repertoire shows 23,000 or so clones, around four fifths found once; its top ten account for roughly 12%. Genomic DNA template from tumor biopsies or peripheral blood, roughly 616 ng to 6,004 ng input. General study findings and limits: About 41% of tumor TCR clonotypes were also found in blood.

In the case of this clone: Antigen: not known.

The chain carries TRBV3-1 (or the pseudogene TRBV3-2) and TRBJ2-7, with a tentative D call TRBD2 (6 bases). The material was PBMCs, obtained after anti-PD-1 treatment. The receptor comes from a human donor with basal cell carcinoma. The CDR3 sequence is CASSQVTGGSYYEQYF. The CDR3 nucleotides are TGTGCCAGCAGCCAAGTTACCGGGGGATCTTACTACGAGCAGTACTTC.